This entry is about one T cell receptor (beta chain). Its antigen is not known. Amplification of TCR beta used genomic DNA extracted from peripheral blood. The source of the sample is a study of T cell repertoires in aging, cancer and after chemotherapy. Study-level results: In healthy donors, age-related TCR diversity loss mainly reflected lost richness. No conclusions about immunological memory after chemotherapy can be drawn from the repertoire data.

TRB rearrangements spanning V, D and J were amplified using mixed TRB-A/B primers. TCRdb fed the multiplex PCR reads into MiXCR, producing one record per CDR3 protein. The sample shows about 1,300 distinct CDR3 sequences, approximately 31% of them seen only once. The V end lost 0 bases, the J end lost 3 bases, and 6 bases lay between the germline ends. From germline, CDR1 is SEHNR and CDR2 FQNEAQ (reference sequence). The CDR3 length is 14 residues. Sequencing used blood. The clonotype comes from a human donor with a solid tumor. V is TRBV7-9 and J is TRBJ2-1, with D perhaps TRBD1 (5 bases). CDR3 region: CASSLAQGYNEQFF. The CDR3, as DNA: TGTGCCAGCAGCTTAGCGCAGGGCTACAATGAGCAGTTCTTC.